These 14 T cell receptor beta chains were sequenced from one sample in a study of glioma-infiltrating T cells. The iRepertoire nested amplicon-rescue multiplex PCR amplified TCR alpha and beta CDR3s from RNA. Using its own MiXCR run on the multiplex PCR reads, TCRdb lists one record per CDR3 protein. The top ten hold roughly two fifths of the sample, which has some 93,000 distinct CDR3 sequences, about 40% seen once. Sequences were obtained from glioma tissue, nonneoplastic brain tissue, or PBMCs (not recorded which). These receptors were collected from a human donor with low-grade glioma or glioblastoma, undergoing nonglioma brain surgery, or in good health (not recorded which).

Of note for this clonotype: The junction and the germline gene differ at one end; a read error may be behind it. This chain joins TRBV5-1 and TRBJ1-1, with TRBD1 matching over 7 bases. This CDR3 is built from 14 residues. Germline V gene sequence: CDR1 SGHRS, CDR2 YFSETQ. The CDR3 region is CASSSEGGGNEAFF. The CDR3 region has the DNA TGCGCCAGCAGCTCGGAGGGAGGGGGCAATGAAGCGTTCTTT.

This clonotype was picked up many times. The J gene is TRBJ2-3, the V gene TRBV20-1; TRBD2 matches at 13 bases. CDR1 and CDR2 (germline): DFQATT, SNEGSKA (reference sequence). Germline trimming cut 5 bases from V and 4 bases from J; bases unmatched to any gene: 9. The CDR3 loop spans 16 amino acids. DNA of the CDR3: TGCAGTGCTTACGGACTAGCGGGAGTTGGGGCAGATACGCAGTATTTT. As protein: CSAYGLAGVGADTQYF.

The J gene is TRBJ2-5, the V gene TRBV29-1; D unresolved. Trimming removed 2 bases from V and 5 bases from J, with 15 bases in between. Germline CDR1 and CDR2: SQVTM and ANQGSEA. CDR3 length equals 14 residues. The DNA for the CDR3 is TGCAGCGTTGAAATCCCTAAGTTGGGGGAGACCCAGTACTTC. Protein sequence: CSVEIPKLGETQYF.

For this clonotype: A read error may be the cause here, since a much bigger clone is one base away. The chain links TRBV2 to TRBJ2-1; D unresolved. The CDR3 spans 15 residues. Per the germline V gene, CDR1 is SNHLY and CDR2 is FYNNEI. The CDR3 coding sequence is TGTGCCAGCTCCCCGGACCAAAGCTCCTACAGTGAGCAGTTCTTC. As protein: CASSPDQSSYSEQFF.

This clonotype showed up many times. The CDR3 nucleotides read TGTGCCAGCAGCCAAGTTCACAGGGGGAGGGACGAGCAGTACTTC. Translated, it gives CASSQVHRGRDEQYF. This sequence joins TRBV3-1 and TRBJ2-7, with D maybe TRBD1 (8 bases). This CDR3 has 15 residues. V was trimmed by 1 base and J by 5 bases, leaving 15 bases between them. Per germline, CDR1 LGHDT and CDR2 YNNKEL (reference sequence).

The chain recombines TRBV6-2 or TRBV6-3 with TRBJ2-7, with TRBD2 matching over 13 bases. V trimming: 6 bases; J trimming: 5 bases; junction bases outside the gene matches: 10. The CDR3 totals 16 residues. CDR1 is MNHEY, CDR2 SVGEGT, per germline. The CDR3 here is CASRPGLAGQGHEQYF. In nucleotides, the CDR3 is TGTGCCAGCAGACCGGGACTAGCGGGACAGGGCCACGAGCAGTACTTC.

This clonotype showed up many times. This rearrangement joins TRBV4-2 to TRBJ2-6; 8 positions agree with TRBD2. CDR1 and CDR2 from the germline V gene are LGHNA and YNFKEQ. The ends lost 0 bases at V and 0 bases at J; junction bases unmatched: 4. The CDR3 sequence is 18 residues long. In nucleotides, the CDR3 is TGTGCCAGCAGCCAAGATGTTCGGGAGGGCTCTGGGGCCAACGTCCTGACTTTC. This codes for CASSQDVREGSGANVLTF.

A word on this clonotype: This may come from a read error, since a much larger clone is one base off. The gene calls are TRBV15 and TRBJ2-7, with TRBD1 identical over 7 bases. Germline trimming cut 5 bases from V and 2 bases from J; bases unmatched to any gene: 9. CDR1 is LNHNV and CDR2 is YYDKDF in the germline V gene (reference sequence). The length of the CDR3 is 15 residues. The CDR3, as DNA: TGTGCCACCAGCTTAAGGGACAGTCTTCCCTACGAGCAGTACTTC. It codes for CATSLRDSLPYEQYF. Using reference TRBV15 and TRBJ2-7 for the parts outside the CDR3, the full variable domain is DAMVIQNPRYQVTQFGKPVTLSCSQTLNHNVMYWYQQKSSQAPKLLFHYYDKDFNNEADTPDNFQSRRPNTSFCFLDIRSPGLGDTAMYLCATSLRDSLPYEQYFGPGTRLTVT.

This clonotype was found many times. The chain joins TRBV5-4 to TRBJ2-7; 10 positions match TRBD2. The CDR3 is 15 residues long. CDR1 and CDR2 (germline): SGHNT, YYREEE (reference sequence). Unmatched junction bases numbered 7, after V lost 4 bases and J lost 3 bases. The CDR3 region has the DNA TGTGCCAGCAGCCGTGGACTAGCGGAAAGCTACGAGCAGTACTTC. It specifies CASSRGLAESYEQYF.

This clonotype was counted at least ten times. The CDR3 reads CASTDSFPYNEQFF. In DNA, the CDR3 is TGTGCCAGCACCGACAGTTTTCCCTACAATGAGCAGTTCTTC. V gene TRBV6-2 or TRBV6-3 combines with J gene TRBJ2-1; D is perhaps TRBD1 (5 bases). V was clipped by 7 bases and J by 2 bases, with 12 bases between them. There are 14 residues in the CDR3. CDR1 is MNHEY and CDR2 is SVGEGT in the germline V gene.

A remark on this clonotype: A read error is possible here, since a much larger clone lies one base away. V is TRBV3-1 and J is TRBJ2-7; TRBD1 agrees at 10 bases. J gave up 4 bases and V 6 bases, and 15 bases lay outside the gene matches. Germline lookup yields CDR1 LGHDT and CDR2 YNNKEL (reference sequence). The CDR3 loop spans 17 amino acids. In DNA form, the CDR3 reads TGTGCCAGCAGTTCACCAAGGGACAGGGGTAGCCCTTACGAGCAGTACTTC. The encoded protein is CASSSPRDRGSPYEQYF.

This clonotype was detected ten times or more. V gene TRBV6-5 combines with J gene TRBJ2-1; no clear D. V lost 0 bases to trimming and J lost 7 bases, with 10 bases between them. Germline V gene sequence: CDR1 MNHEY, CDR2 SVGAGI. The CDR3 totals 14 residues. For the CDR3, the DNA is TGTGCCAGCAGTTACTCGGGTTTAGGGAATGAGCAGTTCTTC. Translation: CASSYSGLGNEQFF.

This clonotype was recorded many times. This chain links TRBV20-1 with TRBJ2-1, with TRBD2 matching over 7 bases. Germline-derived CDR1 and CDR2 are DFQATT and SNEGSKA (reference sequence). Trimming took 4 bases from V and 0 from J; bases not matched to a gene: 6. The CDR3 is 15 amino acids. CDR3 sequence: CSATTVAGSYNEQFF. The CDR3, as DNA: TGCAGTGCTACAACAGTAGCGGGCTCCTACAATGAGCAGTTCTTC.

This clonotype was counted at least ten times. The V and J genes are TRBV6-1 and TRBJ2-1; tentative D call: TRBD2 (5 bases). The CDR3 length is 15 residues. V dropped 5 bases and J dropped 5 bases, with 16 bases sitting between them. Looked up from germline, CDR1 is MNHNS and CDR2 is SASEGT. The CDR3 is CASSSPLRGDNEQFF. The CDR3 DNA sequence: TGTGCCAGCAGTTCCCCTTTACGGGGAGACAATGAGCAGTTCTTC.